A single sample is the source of the 15 T cell receptor beta chains below, sequenced in a study of control samples from healthy donors and cancer patients. This table comes from immunoSEQ multiplex PCR, and its TCRdb copy is limited to in-frame clones, with some not included. The table shows about 51,000 clones, with 75% to 85% occurring only once. The source material was blood. All receptors derive from a man between 65 and 79 years old in good health.

The V gene is TRBV11-3, the J gene TRBJ2-7; 7 bases align to TRBD2. Germline V gene lookup returns CDR1 SGHNT and CDR2 YENEEA. This CDR3 contains 19 residues. With 1 base clipped from V and 0 bases from J, the junction kept 15 bases outside the gene matches. CDR3 in DNA: TGTGCCAGCAGCTTAGCGGCGGGAGAGTTTACCGCGAGCTCCTACGAGCAGTACTTC. Its translation: CASSLAAGEFTASSYEQYF.

This chain links TRBV6-1 with TRBJ1-6; no definite D call. Per germline, CDR1 MNHNS and CDR2 SASEGT. The CDR3 extends over 15 amino acids. V was cut by 1 base and J by 8 bases, with 12 bases left in between. The CDR3 DNA follows: TGTGCCAGCAGTGAAGGTCTCCGGGAATATTCACCCCTCCACTTT. Translated: CASSEGLREYSPLHF.

Only one count was recorded for this clone. J is TRBJ2-3 and V is TRBV28; D may be TRBD2 (6 bases). V was trimmed by 6 bases and J by 1 base, leaving 17 bases between them. The germline CDR1 and CDR2 sequences are MDHEN and SYDVKM. This CDR3 is built from 16 residues. CDR3 nucleotide sequence: TGTGCCAGCAGACCTTCGGCGGGAAGGGGCACAGATACGCAGTATTTT. This sequence encodes CASRPSAGRGTDTQYF.

The chain employs TRBV5-5 and TRBJ2-5; D possibly uses TRBD1 or TRBD2 (5 bases each). Germline CDR1 is SGHKS and CDR2 is YYEKEE (reference sequence). The V end lost 4 bases, the J end lost 1 base, and 14 bases lay between the germline ends. The CDR3 length is 15 residues. Here the CDR3 DNA reads TGTGCCAGCAGCAAACACCGGGACCTCCAAGAGACCCAGTACTTC. Translating gives CASSKHRDLQETQYF.

The V call is TRBV18, the J call TRBJ2-4; D remains ambiguous. This CDR3 comprises 13 residues. The V and J ends lost 6 bases and 2 bases respectively, with 8 bases between them. CDR1 and CDR2 from the germline V gene are KGHSH and LQKENI. Here the CDR3 reads CASSPGTKNIQYF. CDR3 DNA: TGTGCCAGCTCTCCCGGAACCAAAAACATTCAGTACTTC.

The table lists this clone with a few counts. The rearrangement links TRBV13 to TRBJ2-6, with 8 bases identical to TRBD1. This CDR3 contains 18 residues. The germline V gene has CDR1 PRHDT and CDR2 FYEKMQ (reference sequence). The J segment lost 0 bases and the V segment lost 6 bases, leaving 10 bases of the junction unmatched. CDR3: CASRRSGQALSGANVLTF. CDR3 DNA: TGTGCCAGCAGAAGGTCGGGACAGGCGCTCTCTGGGGCCAACGTCCTGACTTTC.

This chain connects TRBV30 to TRBJ2-1; the D is unclear. Germline CDR1 reads GTSNPN; CDR2 reads SVGIG (reference sequence). This CDR3 has 13 residues. Trimming stripped 3 bases from V and 7 bases from J, with 13 bases between. The CDR3 protein is CAWSQDRQNEQFF. The CDR3, as DNA: TGTGCCTGGAGCCAGGACCGTCAGAATGAGCAGTTCTTC. Full variable domain (outside the CDR3, taken from reference TRBV30 and TRBJ2-1): SQTIHQWPATLVQPVGSPLSLECTVEGTSNPNLYWYRQAAGRGLQLLFYSVGIGQISSEVPQNLSASRPQDRQFILSSKKLLLSDSGFYLCAWSQDRQNEQFFGPGTRLTVL.

This clone has only a few counts. This sample includes further DNA sequences coding for the same CDR3. V gene TRBV18 combines with J gene TRBJ1-1; D gene unclear. There are 12 residues in the CDR3. With 4 bases removed from V and 5 bases from J, the gap between germline ends came to 8 bases. Germline V gene lookup returns CDR1 KGHSH and CDR2 LQKENI. The CDR3 DNA follows: TGTGCCAGCTCACTTGTGGAAACTGAAGCTTTCTTT. Encoded protein: CASSLVETEAFF.

The chain uses TRBV5-1 and TRBJ2-1; unclear D gene. The CDR3 runs to 12 residues. Germline CDR1 reads SGHRS; CDR2 reads YFSETQ. The V end was cut by 5 bases, the J end by 5 bases, with 8 bases between. CDR3 sequence reads: CASRGVDNEQFF. CDR3 bases: TGCGCCAGCAGGGGTGTGGACAATGAGCAGTTCTTC.

Here the CDR3 DNA reads TGTGCCAGCACCAATTCCGTGTGGAATGAGCAGTTCTTC. Protein product: CASTNSVWNEQFF. The chain carries TRBV6-5 and TRBJ2-1; D remains unclear. Between the trimmed V and J ends, which lost 7 bases and 7 bases, there was a span of 14 bases. CDR3 length equals 13 residues. From germline, CDR1 is MNHEY and CDR2 SVGAGI.

The CDR3 is CASSPRQVRRSGANVLTF. The CDR3 region has the DNA TGTGCCAGCTCACCTCGACAGGTTCGCCGCTCTGGGGCCAACGTCCTGACTTTC. The rearrangement links TRBV18 to TRBJ2-6; possible D gene TRBD1, 6 bases. In germline, CDR1 is KGHSH, CDR2 LQKENI. Between the trimmed V and J ends, which lost 3 bases and 0 bases, there was a span of 15 bases. This CDR3 contains 18 residues.

V gene TRBV6-6 combines with J gene TRBJ2-1, with D possibly matching TRBD2 (5 bases). V was shortened by 2 bases and J by 7 bases, with 12 bases between the two germline ends. This CDR3 is built from 14 residues. In germline, CDR1 is MNHNY, CDR2 SVGAGI (reference sequence). The CDR3 here is CASSYLRELNEQFF. CDR3 sequence (DNA): TGTGCCAGCAGTTACCTACGGGAACTGAATGAGCAGTTCTTC.

The chain employs TRBV15 and TRBJ2-3; the D gene is possibly TRBD1 (6 bases). The germline CDR1 and CDR2 sequences are LNHNV and YYDKDF (reference sequence). The ends were cut back, 8 bases at V and 0 bases at J, with 12 bases in the middle. The CDR3 length is 14 residues. In DNA form, the CDR3 reads TGTGCCACCCTGAGCCAGGGGAGCACAGATACGCAGTATTTT. Translation gives CATLSQGSTDTQYF.

In this sample, this clone turned up once. The chain links TRBV19 to TRBJ2-2; D unclear. The germline V gene encodes CDR1 LNHDA and CDR2 SQIVND (reference sequence). Trimming cost V 5 bases and J 4 bases, with 11 bases left between them. The length of the CDR3 is 14 residues. This CDR3 reads CASSLRFGTGELFF. CDR3 DNA: TGTGCCAGTAGTCTCCGGTTCGGCACCGGGGAGCTGTTTTTT. Looking up the rest from reference TRBV19 and TRBJ2-2 gives the full variable domain: DGGITQSPKYLFRKEGQNVTLSCEQNLNHDAMYWYRQDPGQGLRLIYYSQIVNDFQKGDIAEGYSVSREKKESFPLTVTSAQKNPTAFYLCASSLRFGTGELFFGEGSRLTVL.

V and J are TRBV9 and TRBJ1-6, with 7 nucleotides matching TRBD1. CDR3 length equals 17 residues. Germline trimming cut 3 bases from V and 9 bases from J; bases unmatched to any gene: 15. In germline, CDR1 is SGDLS, CDR2 YYNGEE. CDR3 nucleotides: TGTGCCAGCAGCGCAGATCCCTACCGGGACAGAGGTTCACCCCTCCACTTT. Translating gives CASSADPYRDRGSPLHF.